Listed below are T cell receptor beta chains from one sample, sequenced in a study of cytomegalovirus exposure and HLA in healthy donors. Profiled with immunoSEQ multiplex PCR; TCRdb holds only in-frame clones, not every one. The sample has about 150,000 clones, approximately 79% seen once. Sequenced sample: PBMCs. These receptors were obtained from a male donor in good health and CMV-seronegative. Each CDR3 is given with its conserved first and last residue. Each record gives: D gene, clone size, V gene, J gene, CDR3 DNA, CDR3 protein. The D gene is left open where the match is weak. Not every row has a clone size; where given, it reads once, few, many or a size class.

d_gene: TRBD2
abundance: -
v_gene: TRBV5-4
j_gene: TRBJ2-1
CDR3nt: TGTGCCAGCAGTCGTCGGACTAGCGGAAAAGGCAATGAGCAGTTCTTC
CDR3aa: CASSRRTSGKGNEQFF

d_gene: TRBD2
abundance: -
v_gene: TRBV7-3
j_gene: TRBJ2-2
CDR3nt: TGTGCCAGCAGCTTAGGGAGGGCAGGTCGAACCGGGGAGCTGTTTTTT
CDR3aa: CASSLGRAGRTGELFF

d_gene: -
abundance: -
v_gene: TRBV11-3
j_gene: TRBJ1-2
CDR3nt: TGTGCCAGCAGCTTAGAGAGCTATGGCTACACCTTC
CDR3aa: CASSLESYGYTF

d_gene: -
abundance: -
v_gene: TRBV27
j_gene: TRBJ2-1
CDR3nt: TGTGCCAGCCCTCTGAGGGAGCAGTTCTTC
CDR3aa: CASPLREQFF

d_gene: TRBD1
abundance: -
v_gene: TRBV5-1
j_gene: TRBJ1-1
CDR3nt: TGCGCCAGCAGCTGGATGGACAGGAATGAAGCTTTCTTT
CDR3aa: CASSWMDRNEAFF

d_gene: TRBD1
abundance: few
v_gene: TRBV7-2
j_gene: TRBJ1-1
CDR3nt: TGTGCCAGCAGCTTAGGGACAGGCCGGAACACTGAAGCTTTCTTT
CDR3aa: CASSLGTGRNTEAFF

d_gene: TRBD1
abundance: once
v_gene: TRBV11-3
j_gene: TRBJ2-7
CDR3nt: TGTGCCAGCAGGGGACAGGGCTACGAGCAGTACTTC
CDR3aa: CASRGQGYEQYF

d_gene: -
abundance: few
v_gene: TRBV9
j_gene: TRBJ1-1
CDR3nt: TGTGCCAGCAGCTCCTATGCGGGGAACACTGAAGCTTTCTTT
CDR3aa: CASSSYAGNTEAFF

d_gene: TRBD2
abundance: -
v_gene: TRBV7-3
j_gene: TRBJ2-2
CDR3nt: TGTGCCAGCAGCCCCGCGACTAGCGGGGCCGGGGAGCTGTTTTTT
CDR3aa: CASSPATSGAGELFF

d_gene: -
abundance: -
v_gene: TRBV5-1
j_gene: TRBJ1-2
CDR3nt: TGCGCCAGCAGCTTGACCGAGCCTAACTATGGCTACACCTTC
CDR3aa: CASSLTEPNYGYTF

d_gene: -
abundance: -
v_gene: TRBV7-6
j_gene: TRBJ1-1
CDR3nt: TGTGCCAGCAGCTTACGGAGCGGAATGAACACTGAAGCTTTCTTT
CDR3aa: CASSLRSGMNTEAFF

d_gene: -
abundance: -
v_gene: TRBV7-2
j_gene: TRBJ2-7
CDR3nt: TGTGCCAGCAGCCTCGCCGGAGGGATCAACGAGCAGTACTTC
CDR3aa: CASSLAGGINEQYF

d_gene: TRBD2
abundance: -
v_gene: TRBV9
j_gene: TRBJ2-1
CDR3nt: TGTGCCAGCAGCCACAGCGGGGGGGCCGCGAATGAGCAGTTCTTC
CDR3aa: CASSHSGGAANEQFF

d_gene: -
abundance: few
v_gene: TRBV9
j_gene: TRBJ2-1
CDR3nt: TGTGCCAGCAGCGTGTTAAGCGGTGAGCAGTTCTTC
CDR3aa: CASSVLSGEQFF

d_gene: TRBD1
abundance: -
v_gene: TRBV29-1
j_gene: TRBJ2-1
CDR3nt: TGCAGCGTGCCCGGACAGGAGAGCTCCTACAATGAGCAGTTCTTC
CDR3aa: CSVPGQESSYNEQFF

d_gene: -
abundance: few
v_gene: TRBV4-3
j_gene: TRBJ2-1
CDR3nt: TGCGCCAGCAGCCAAGCACTAGCAGACTACAATGAGCAGTTCTTC
CDR3aa: CASSQALADYNEQFF

d_gene: TRBD1
abundance: few
v_gene: TRBV4-3
j_gene: TRBJ2-7
CDR3nt: TGCGCCAGCAGCCAAGAGGGAGGGGACAGGGAGTACGAGCAGTACTTC
CDR3aa: CASSQEGGDREYEQYF

d_gene: TRBD1
abundance: -
v_gene: TRBV6-6
j_gene: TRBJ1-1
CDR3nt: TGTGCCAGCAGTTGGACAGGGGCGAACACTGAAGCTTTCTTT
CDR3aa: CASSWTGANTEAFF

d_gene: TRBD1
abundance: once
v_gene: TRBV19
j_gene: TRBJ1-2
CDR3nt: TGTGCCAGTAGTGTTCCACAGGGGAAGGGGGGACCTGGCTACACCTTC
CDR3aa: CASSVPQGKGGPGYTF

d_gene: -
abundance: -
v_gene: TRBV18
j_gene: TRBJ2-6
CDR3nt: TGTGCCAGCTCACGTTCAGCTCCTGCACAGACCTCTGGGGCCAACGTCCTGACTTTC
CDR3aa: CASSRSAPAQTSGANVLTF

d_gene: TRBD1
abundance: -
v_gene: TRBV5-6
j_gene: TRBJ1-4
CDR3nt: TGTGCCAGCAGCCGGCTTCGACAGGGTAGTATGCTGTTTTTT
CDR3aa: CASSRLRQGSMLFF

d_gene: TRBD2
abundance: few
v_gene: TRBV4-3
j_gene: TRBJ2-7
CDR3nt: TGCGCCAGCAGCCAAGGAAGCGGGAATACCTACGAGCAGTACTTC
CDR3aa: CASSQGSGNTYEQYF

d_gene: TRBD2
abundance: -
v_gene: TRBV2
j_gene: TRBJ2-7
CDR3nt: TGTGCCAGCAAACCCGCTAGCGGGATCCTTAGCCCGTACTTC
CDR3aa: CASKPASGILSPYF

d_gene: -
abundance: -
v_gene: TRBV6-1
j_gene: TRBJ1-2
CDR3nt: TGTGCCAGCAGCGATCTAGGAGGTGGCTACACCTTC
CDR3aa: CASSDLGGGYTF

d_gene: TRBD2
abundance: -
v_gene: TRBV2
j_gene: TRBJ2-3
CDR3nt: TGTGCCAGTTCACTAGCGGGAGGAATAGATACGCAGTATTTT
CDR3aa: CASSLAGGIDTQYF

d_gene: -
abundance: -
v_gene: TRBV7-9
j_gene: TRBJ2-3
CDR3nt: TGTGCCAGCAGGTATTTCGCGGATAGCACAGATACGCAGTATTTT
CDR3aa: CASRYFADSTDTQYF

d_gene: -
abundance: -
v_gene: TRBV18
j_gene: TRBJ2-7
CDR3nt: TGTGCCAGCTCACCACAGTCAGAGGGGCAGTACTTC
CDR3aa: CASSPQSEGQYF

d_gene: TRBD1
abundance: -
v_gene: TRBV4-1
j_gene: TRBJ1-2
CDR3nt: TGCGCCAGCAGGGGACAGGGACTGGGCTACACCTTC
CDR3aa: CASRGQGLGYTF

d_gene: TRBD1
abundance: -
v_gene: TRBV18
j_gene: TRBJ2-3
CDR3nt: TGTGCCAGCTCACCATGGAGACAGGGCAGCACAGATACGCAGTATTTT
CDR3aa: CASSPWRQGSTDTQYF

d_gene: -
abundance: -
v_gene: TRBV4-3
j_gene: TRBJ2-7
CDR3nt: TGCGCCAGCAGCCAAGATGGGCCAGGCCAGGCCTACGAGCAGTACTTC
CDR3aa: CASSQDGPGQAYEQYF

d_gene: TRBD2
abundance: -
v_gene: TRBV11-2
j_gene: TRBJ2-1
CDR3nt: TGTGCCAGCAGCTTAATTGGTACTAGCGGGAGAATGGATGAGCAGTTCTTC
CDR3aa: CASSLIGTSGRMDEQFF

d_gene: -
abundance: -
v_gene: TRBV19
j_gene: TRBJ1-2
CDR3nt: TGTGCCAGTAGCCCTGGGAAGGGAGCTGGCTACACCTTC
CDR3aa: CASSPGKGAGYTF

d_gene: -
abundance: -
v_gene: TRBV2
j_gene: TRBJ2-2
CDR3nt: TGTGCCAGCAGTGAAGGGGGGGTGGCCGGGGAGCTGTTTTTT
CDR3aa: CASSEGGVAGELFF

d_gene: TRBD2
abundance: -
v_gene: TRBV9
j_gene: TRBJ2-7
CDR3nt: TGTGCCAGCAGCGCCGGAACGGGAGGTGGCTACGAGCAGTACTTC
CDR3aa: CASSAGTGGGYEQYF

d_gene: -
abundance: -
v_gene: TRBV7-7
j_gene: TRBJ2-1
CDR3nt: TGTGCCAGCAGCAGACACCCTGGCAACAATGAGCAGTTCTTC
CDR3aa: CASSRHPGNNEQFF

d_gene: TRBD2
abundance: once
v_gene: TRBV7-2
j_gene: TRBJ2-1
CDR3nt: TGTGCCAGCAGCTTAGATGTGGCGGGGGGTAGCTCCTACAATGAGCAGTTCTTC
CDR3aa: CASSLDVAGGSSYNEQFF

d_gene: TRBD1
abundance: -
v_gene: TRBV6-5
j_gene: TRBJ1-2
CDR3nt: TGTGCCAGCAGTTCAAGGACAGGGGCGTTCTATGGCTACACCTTC
CDR3aa: CASSSRTGAFYGYTF

d_gene: TRBD2
abundance: -
v_gene: TRBV11-2
j_gene: TRBJ2-7
CDR3nt: TGTGCCAGCAGCTTGACTAGCGGGTTTCCCTACGAGCAGTACTTC
CDR3aa: CASSLTSGFPYEQYF

d_gene: TRBD2
abundance: once
v_gene: TRBV7-3
j_gene: TRBJ2-1
CDR3nt: TGTGCCAGCAGCTTAACTAGCGGGGGCCGCAATGAGCAGTTCTTC
CDR3aa: CASSLTSGGRNEQFF

d_gene: TRBD1
abundance: -
v_gene: TRBV10-1
j_gene: TRBJ1-4
CDR3nt: TGCGCCAGCAGTGATGGCGGGACAGGGCCAGGGGTGATTGAAAAACTGTTTTTT
CDR3aa: CASSDGGTGPGVIEKLFF

d_gene: TRBD1
abundance: -
v_gene: TRBV7-3
j_gene: TRBJ2-1
CDR3nt: TGTGCCAGCAGCTTATTGGGACAGGAGAACAATGGGCAGTTCTTC
CDR3aa: CASSLLGQENNGQFF

d_gene: TRBD2
abundance: -
v_gene: TRBV14
j_gene: TRBJ2-7
CDR3nt: TGTGCCAGCAGCCAACTTAGAGGACTAGCGGGACCAACCTACGAGCAGTACTTC
CDR3aa: CASSQLRGLAGPTYEQYF

d_gene: -
abundance: -
v_gene: TRBV5-1
j_gene: TRBJ2-3
CDR3nt: TGCGCCAGCAGTTCTGAGCGGGGCACAGATACGCAGTATTTT
CDR3aa: CASSSERGTDTQYF

d_gene: -
abundance: -
v_gene: TRBV7-8
j_gene: TRBJ2-7
CDR3nt: TGTGCCAGCAGCTTATTAGGGGATTTAGTGTACGAGCAGTACTTC
CDR3aa: CASSLLGDLVYEQYF

d_gene: TRBD1
abundance: -
v_gene: TRBV27
j_gene: TRBJ1-2
CDR3nt: TGTGCCAGCAGTCCGGGACAGGGGACCTATGGCTACACCTTC
CDR3aa: CASSPGQGTYGYTF

d_gene: -
abundance: -
v_gene: TRBV6-6
j_gene: TRBJ1-1
CDR3nt: TGTGCCAGCAGCATCGGAAGGGGGACTGAAGCTTTCTTT
CDR3aa: CASSIGRGTEAFF

d_gene: TRBD2
abundance: -
v_gene: TRBV9
j_gene: TRBJ2-3
CDR3nt: TGTGCCAGCAGCTTGTCTACGGGGGGGGGAGATACGCAGTATTTT
CDR3aa: CASSLSTGGGDTQYF

d_gene: -
abundance: -
v_gene: TRBV13
j_gene: TRBJ2-1
CDR3nt: TGTGCCAGCAGTCCCCATAGTATGCTAGCCCTGTACAATGAGCAGTTCTTC
CDR3aa: CASSPHSMLALYNEQFF

d_gene: -
abundance: -
v_gene: TRBV30
j_gene: TRBJ1-2
CDR3nt: TGTGCCTGGACTAGAACAAACTATGGCTACACCTTC
CDR3aa: CAWTRTNYGYTF

d_gene: TRBD1
abundance: -
v_gene: TRBV11-2
j_gene: TRBJ1-2
CDR3nt: TGTGCCAGCAGGAACGCAACCGGGACAGGTTTTTCCTATGGCTACACCTTC
CDR3aa: CASRNATGTGFSYGYTF

d_gene: TRBD1
abundance: -
v_gene: TRBV9
j_gene: TRBJ1-2
CDR3nt: TGTGCCAGCAGAGGTAAAGGGGGCGACTATGGCTACACCTTC
CDR3aa: CASRGKGGDYGYTF

d_gene: TRBD2
abundance: -
v_gene: TRBV7-6
j_gene: TRBJ2-3
CDR3nt: TGTGCCAGCAGCTTAGGTAGCGGGGGCGGTGATACGCAGTATTTT
CDR3aa: CASSLGSGGGDTQYF

d_gene: -
abundance: -
v_gene: TRBV9
j_gene: TRBJ2-2
CDR3nt: TGTGCCAGCAGCGTAGGGGGGGAGGTCAGAGGGAAGTCCGGGGAGCTGTTTTTT
CDR3aa: CASSVGGEVRGKSGELFF

d_gene: -
abundance: -
v_gene: TRBV23-1
j_gene: TRBJ1-1
CDR3nt: TGCGCCAGCAGTCAATCGCGGGGCGAGGCTTTCTTT
CDR3aa: CASSQSRGEAFF